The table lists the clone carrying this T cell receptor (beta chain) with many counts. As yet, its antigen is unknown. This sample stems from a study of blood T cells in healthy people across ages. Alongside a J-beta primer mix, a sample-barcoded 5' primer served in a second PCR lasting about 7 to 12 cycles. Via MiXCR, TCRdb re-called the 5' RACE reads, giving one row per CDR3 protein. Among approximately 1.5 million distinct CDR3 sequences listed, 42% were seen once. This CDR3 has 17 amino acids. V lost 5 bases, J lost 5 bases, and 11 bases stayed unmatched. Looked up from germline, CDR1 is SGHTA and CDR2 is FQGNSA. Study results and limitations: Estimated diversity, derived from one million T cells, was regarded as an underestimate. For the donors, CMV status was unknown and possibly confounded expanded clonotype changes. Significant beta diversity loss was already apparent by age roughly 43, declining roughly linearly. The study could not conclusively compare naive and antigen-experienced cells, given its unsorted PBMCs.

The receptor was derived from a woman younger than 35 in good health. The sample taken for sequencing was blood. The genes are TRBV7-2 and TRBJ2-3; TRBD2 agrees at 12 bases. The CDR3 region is CASSAPMGLAGLDTQYF. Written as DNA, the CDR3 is TGTGCCAGCAGCGCCCCGATGGGACTAGCGGGTTTAGATACGCAGTATTTT.